This T cell receptor beta chain was captured by sequencing in a study of shared clonotypes between healthy human individuals. Study-wide background: CD4 naive and CD4 memory each took three plates per donor, while CD8 naive took two and CD8 memory one.

The CDR3 is 12 residues long. Deletions cut 3 bases from V and 5 bases from J, with 8 bases between. CDR1 is MDHEN, CDR2 SYDVKM, per germline. CD45RO-negative CD8 cells positively selected for CCR7 made up the naive population, which excluded terminally differentiated effector memory CD45RA+ cells. Sequenced by immunoSEQ multiplex PCR; TCRdb stores in-frame clones only, minus some. The sample lists hundreds of thousands of clones; about 95% were seen once. V gene TRBV28 combines with J gene TRBJ2-7; maybe TRBD1 (6 bases). Sequenced sample: naive CD8+ T cells sorted from blood. The sequence was obtained from a woman between 25 and 40 years old in good health. The CDR3 DNA follows: TGTGCCAGCAGTTTCAGGGGAAACGAGCAGTACTTC. It is translated as CASSFRGNEQYF.